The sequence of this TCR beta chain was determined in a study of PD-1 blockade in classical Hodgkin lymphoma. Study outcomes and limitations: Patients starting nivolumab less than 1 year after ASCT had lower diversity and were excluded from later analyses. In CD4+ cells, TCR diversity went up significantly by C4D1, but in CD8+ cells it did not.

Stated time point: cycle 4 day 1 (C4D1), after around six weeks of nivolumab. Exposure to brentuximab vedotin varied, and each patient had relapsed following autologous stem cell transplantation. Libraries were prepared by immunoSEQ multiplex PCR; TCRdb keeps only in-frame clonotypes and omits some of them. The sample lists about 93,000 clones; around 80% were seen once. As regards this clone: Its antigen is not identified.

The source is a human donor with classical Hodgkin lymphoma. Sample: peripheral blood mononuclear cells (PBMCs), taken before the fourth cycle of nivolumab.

CDR3: CASSDRTGGVWADTQYF. Written as DNA, the CDR3 is TGTGCCAGCAGCGATAGGACAGGGGGCGTTTGGGCAGATACGCAGTATTTT. The V gene is TRBV9, the J gene TRBJ2-3; 11 bases align to TRBD1. The CDR3 runs 17 residues. Germline CDR1 reads SGDLS; CDR2 reads YYNGEE. The junction had 10 bases not matched to a gene; V was cut back by 3 bases and J by 4 bases.